These T cell receptor beta chains were read from a single sample in a study of OX40 agonist ivuxolimab in advanced cancers. TCRdb keeps only in-frame clones here, not all; method: immunoSEQ multiplex PCR. The sample consists of fewer than 30,000 clones, more than 75% of them appearing once. The sample here was CD4+ or CD8+ T cells sorted from blood, taken in a trial of the OX40 agonist ivuxolimab. Source of these receptors: an adult with an advanced solid tumor such as melanoma, head and neck, liver or kidney cancer. CDR3s include the opening cysteine and the closing phenylalanine or tryptophan. D genes are given only for firm matches. Clone size is stated in some rows and not others, as once, few, many or a class when expanded.

TRBD2 - TRBJ2-7 TRBV28 CASSSAGGYEQYF TGTGCCAGCAGTTCCGCGGGGGGCTACGAGCAGTACTTC
TRBD2 once TRBJ2-3 TRBV4-2 CASSQTGGWDTQYF TGTGCCAGCAGCCAGACCGGGGGGTGGGATACGCAGTATTTT
TRBD1 - TRBJ1-2 TRBV28 CASSLSGTGGFGYTF TGTGCCAGCAGTCTCTCCGGGACAGGGGGCTTTGGCTACACCTTC
- - TRBJ2-3 TRBV6-5 CASSWVRADTQYF TGTGCCAGCAGTTGGGTCCGGGCAGATACGCAGTATTTT
- - TRBJ2-5 TRBV6-5 CASSYFSEETQYF TGTGCCAGCAGTTACTTCTCCGAAGAGACCCAGTACTTC
- - TRBJ2-7 TRBV29-1 CSVETQIYEQYF TGCAGCGTTGAAACTCAGATCTACGAGCAGTACTTC
- few TRBJ2-7 TRBV5-6 CASSLGATGHKQYF TGTGCCAGCAGCTTGGGTGCTACAGGGCACAAGCAGTACTTC
- - TRBJ2-7 TRBV10-2 CASEVSGLEQYF TGCGCCAGCGAAGTTAGCGGACTCGAGCAGTACTTC
TRBD1 - TRBJ2-5 TRBV7-8 CASSSLGTGDPQETQYF TGTGCCAGCAGCTCCCTGGGGACAGGGGACCCCCAAGAGACCCAGTACTTC
TRBD2 - TRBJ2-5 TRBV9 CASSVGVSGGPLETQYF TGTGCCAGCAGCGTAGGAGTGTCGGGGGGGCCGTTAGAGACCCAGTACTTC
- - TRBJ2-7 TRBV29-1 CSVEDSLEQYF TGCAGCGTTGAAGACTCCCTGGAGCAGTACTTC
- - TRBJ2-4 TRBV4-2 CASSQGGSPVNIQYF TGTGCCAGCAGCCAAGGAGGGAGTCCGGTAAACATTCAGTACTTC
TRBD1 - TRBJ2-3 TRBV10-3 CAISEYPVRDRVDTQYF TGTGCCATCAGTGAATACCCAGTCCGGGACAGGGTTGATACGCAGTATTTT
- - TRBJ2-3 TRBV7-2 CASSYGTTDTQYF TGTGCCAGCAGCTATGGGACGACAGATACGCAGTATTTT
- - TRBJ2-7 TRBV7-6 CASSGNSYEQYF TGTGCCAGCTCGGGGAACTCCTACGAGCAGTACTTC
- - TRBJ2-1 TRBV19 CASSIAGSSYNEQFF TGTGCCAGTAGTATAGCAGGGAGCTCCTACAATGAGCAGTTCTTC
TRBD2 - TRBJ2-7 TRBV29-1 CSVDGGGDYEQYF TGCAGCGTTGATGGCGGGGGGGACTACGAGCAGTACTTC
- - TRBJ2-5 TRBV11-3 CASSPRGVETQYF TGTGCCAGCAGCCCGAGGGGAGTTGAGACCCAGTACTTC
- few TRBJ1-1 TRBV7-2 CASSLGQVLEAFF TGTGCCAGCAGCTTGGGACAAGTACTTGAAGCTTTCTTT
- - TRBJ2-7 TRBV4-1 CASSVGSTYEQYF TGCGCCAGCAGCGTCGGCAGCACCTACGAGCAGTACTTC
TRBD1 - TRBJ2-7 TRBV4-2 CASSQESQGAYEQYF TGTGCCAGCAGCCAAGAGTCACAGGGGGCCTACGAGCAGTACTTC
- few TRBJ2-1 TRBV20-1 CSARPPREQFF TGCAGTGCCAGGCCACCTCGCGAGCAGTTCTTC
- few TRBJ1-2 TRBV6-1 CASSEVGTNYGYTF TGTGCCAGCAGTGAGGTGGGGACAAACTATGGCTACACCTTC
- - TRBJ2-6 TRBV28 CASSLWDSGANVLTF TGTGCCAGCAGTTTATGGGACTCTGGGGCCAACGTCCTGACTTTC
- - TRBJ1-1 TRBV7-9 CASSPVGNTEAFF TGTGCCAGCAGCCCCGTCGGAAACACTGAAGCTTTCTTT
- - TRBJ2-1 TRBV19 CASRRSLLYNEQFF TGTGCCAGTAGAAGGTCTCTACTCTACAATGAGCAGTTCTTC
- few TRBJ1-2 TRBV6-1 CASSVGQGPNYGYTF TGTGCCAGCAGTGTGGGTCAGGGGCCGAACTATGGCTACACCTTC
TRBD1 - TRBJ1-1 TRBV25-1 CASSGTLWTGRTEAFF TGTGCCAGCAGTGGGACCCTCTGGACAGGGAGGACTGAAGCTTTCTTT
- - TRBJ2-5 TRBV7-9 CASSLAGGTETQYF TGTGCCAGCAGCTTAGCGGGAGGTACGGAGACCCAGTACTTC
- - TRBJ2-1 TRBV19 CASSVSPHNEQFF TGTGCCAGTAGTGTTTCCCCACACAATGAGCAGTTCTTC
TRBD1 once TRBJ2-7 TRBV9 CASSVGGQSYEQYF TGTGCCAGCAGCGTAGGGGGACAGAGCTACGAGCAGTACTTC
- - TRBJ1-1 TRBV5-5 CASSLEGIHRVDTEAFF TGTGCCAGCAGCTTGGAGGGGATTCATCGTGTAGACACTGAAGCTTTCTTT
- - TRBJ1-2 TRBV6-6 CASSYSKQSYGYTF TGTGCCAGCAGTTACTCGAAACAGTCCTATGGCTACACCTTC
- - TRBJ2-7 TRBV28 CASISQGGSYEQYF TGTGCCAGCATCTCACAAGGGGGGTCCTACGAGCAGTACTTC
TRBD1 - TRBJ1-1 TRBV28 CASSFTGGNTEAFF TGTGCCAGCAGTTTTACAGGGGGGAACACTGAAGCTTTCTTT
TRBD1 - TRBJ1-2 TRBV5-1 CASSFTGGDGYTF TGCGCCAGCAGCTTTACAGGGGGCGATGGCTACACCTTC
- - TRBJ1-1 TRBV7-9 CASSLVGGATEAFF TGTGCCAGCAGCTTAGTAGGTGGGGCTACTGAAGCTTTCTTT
- - TRBJ1-5 TRBV30 CAWSVGHLNQPQHF TGTGCCTGGAGTGTCGGACATCTCAATCAGCCCCAGCATTTT
- once TRBJ2-3 TRBV4-3 CASSQEGSTGQYF TGCGCCAGCAGCCAAGAGGGGTCCACAGGGCAGTATTTT
- once TRBJ2-7 TRBV5-1 CASSLSPGTYEQYF TGCGCCAGCAGCCTGTCCCCAGGGACCTACGAGCAGTACTTC
TRBD2 - TRBJ2-1 TRBV7-2 CASSLGLAGYNEQFF TGTGCCAGCAGCTTGGGACTAGCGGGATACAATGAGCAGTTCTTC
- - TRBJ1-2 TRBV4-1 CASSGLVGQIYGYTF TGCGCCAGCAGCGGGTTAGTTGGACAGATCTATGGCTACACCTTC
- once TRBJ2-1 TRBV28 CASSSGTEQFF TGTGCCAGCAGTTCAGGAACCGAGCAGTTCTTC
- - TRBJ2-7 TRBV19 CASSPPFGIYEQYF TGTGCCAGTAGTCCCCCCTTCGGGATTTACGAGCAGTACTTC
- - TRBJ2-2 TRBV4-3 CASSQDLGGNTGELFF TGCGCCAGCAGCCAAGATTTAGGGGGAAACACCGGGGAGCTGTTTTTT
- - TRBJ2-7 TRBV5-8 CASSFLGLEYEQYF TGTGCCAGCAGCTTCTTGGGCTTAGAGTACGAGCAGTACTTC